This TCR beta chain was sequenced for a study of T cells after yellow fever vaccination. Looking at the study overall: SMART-Seq v4 Ultra Low Input handled preparation of low-cell-number fractions.

Study-wide findings and caveats: Once the booster was given, most primary-vaccination clones reappeared, at 95% to 97% for CD4 and more than 85% for CD8.

TCRdb used MiXCR to reprocess the 5' RACE reads, holding one entry per CDR3 protein. The table has approximately 85,000 distinct CDR3 sequences, 13% seen once. Germline CDR1 and CDR2: WSHSY and SAAADI. This CDR3 is built from 13 residues. V lost 4 bases to trimming and J lost 0 bases, with 7 bases between them. This clonotype originated in a young man who received the YFV17D yellow fever vaccine. The chain has TRBV10-2 and TRBJ2-7, with D maybe TRBD1 (5 bases). Sample: CD8+ T cells not binding an NS4B(214-222) dextramer, sorted from PBMCs, taken approximately 22 days after the first yellow fever vaccination. In nucleotides, the CDR3 is TGCGCCAGCAGTGCTGGGGCCTCCTACGAGCAGTACTTC. It yields the protein CASSAGASYEQYF.